These 27 T cell receptor beta chains share one sample of origin, sequenced in a study of immune evolution from preneoplasia to lung adenocarcinoma. Clones were sequenced by immunoSEQ multiplex PCR, and TCRdb holds only the in-frame ones, with some missing. There are 6,500 to 7,500 clones in the sample; roughly three quarters occur only once, and approximately 6% lies in the top ten. The sequenced material came from FFPE adjacent normal lung tissue. All receptors come from a person between 55 and 80 years old with lung adenocarcinoma.

This clone occurred a few times. CDR3 residues: CASSLGSYEQYV. Here the CDR3 DNA reads TGTGCCAGCAGCTTGGGGTCCTACGAGCAGTACGTC. J is TRBJ2-7 and V is TRBV11-2; no firm D call. Germline V gene lookup returns CDR1 SGHAT and CDR2 FQNNGV. The V end lost 3 bases, the J end lost 1 base, and 4 bases lay between the germline ends. The CDR3 is 12 amino acids.

This clone was detected once. V usage is TRBV30 and J usage is TRBJ2-5; D possibly matches TRBD1 or TRBD2 (5 bases each). The CDR3 spans 13 residues. The V gene lost 0 bases and the J gene lost 4 bases, with 9 bases spanning the gap. The germline CDR1 and CDR2 sequences are GTSNPN and SVGIG (reference sequence). The CDR3 loop is CAWSVGRAETQYF. CDR3 nucleotides: TGTGCCTGGAGTGTGGGGCGGGCAGAGACCCAGTACTTC.

In its sample, this clone was seen a few times. This chain's CDR3 is CASSSGTSGSIYEQYF. Written as DNA, the CDR3 is TGTGCCAGCAGCTCCGGGACTAGCGGGAGTATCTACGAGCAGTACTTC. The J gene is TRBJ2-7, the V gene TRBV11-2; TRBD2 aligns across 14 bases. Looked up from germline, CDR1 is SGHAT and CDR2 is FQNNGV. V trimming: 4 bases; J trimming: 3 bases; junction bases outside the gene matches: 5. The CDR3 totals 16 residues. The whole variable domain, remainder taken from reference TRBV11-2 and TRBJ2-7, is EAGVAQSPRYKIIEKRQSVAFWCNPISGHATLYWYQQILGQGPKLLIQFQNNGVVDDSQLPKDRFSAERLKGVDSTLKIQPAKLEDSAVYLCASSSGTSGSIYEQYFGPGTRLTVT.

CDR3 sequence (DNA): TGTGCCAGCAGCTTAAGGGGGGTTGCGGATGAAAAACTGTTTTTT. Translated, it gives CASSLRGVADEKLFF. This chain joins TRBV7-3 and TRBJ1-4, with D possibly TRBD1 on 5 matching bases. Trimming pared 1 base from V and 6 bases from J, leaving 12 bases between. This CDR3 comprises 15 residues. The germline V gene has CDR1 SGHTA and CDR2 FQGTGA.

The gene calls are TRBV6-5 and TRBJ2-7; D is perhaps TRBD1 (6 bases). The CDR3 totals 13 residues. CDR1 MNHEY and CDR2 SVGAGI come from the germline V gene. Trimming removed 6 bases from V and 0 bases from J, with 9 bases in between. The CDR3: CASRPGDSYEQYF. In DNA form, the CDR3 reads TGTGCCAGCAGGCCAGGGGACTCCTACGAGCAGTACTTC.

V usage is TRBV29-1 and J usage is TRBJ2-7, with 8 bases aligning to TRBD1. V trimming: 0 bases; J trimming: 4 bases; junction bases outside the gene matches: 5. Germline values: CDR1 SQVTM, CDR2 ANQGSEA. The CDR3 consists of 14 residues. The DNA of the CDR3 is TGCAGCGTTGAAGACAGGGGGCAAGGGTACGAGCAGTACTTC. Encoded protein: CSVEDRGQGYEQYF.

The chain combines TRBV6-5 with TRBJ2-7; the D gene is possibly TRBD2 (6 bases). This CDR3 has 15 amino acids. V shed 4 bases and J shed 3 bases, with 16 bases lying between them. Germline CDR1 reads MNHEY; CDR2 reads SVGAGI. The CDR3, as DNA: TGTGCCAGCAGTTTCCGAACCGGGAGCTTCTACGAGCAGTACTTC. Translation gives CASSFRTGSFYEQYF.

The V call is TRBV2, the J call TRBJ2-3; D ambiguous. V lost 6 bases and J 4 bases, leaving 8 bases between the germline ends. The germline V gene encodes CDR1 SNHLY and CDR2 FYNNEI. The CDR3 runs to 12 residues. The CDR3 DNA reads as TGTGCCAGCAGGGGCAGCTCAGATACGCAGTATTTT. Amino acid sequence: CASRGSSDTQYF.

The gene calls are TRBV10-2 and TRBJ2-1; D remains unclear. From germline, CDR1 is WSHSY and CDR2 SAAADI. Trimming pared 4 bases from V and 8 bases from J, leaving 9 bases between. This CDR3 has 12 residues. CDR3 coding DNA: TGCGCCAGCAGTGGAACTACTTATGAGCAGTTCTTC. Amino acids: CASSGTTYEQFF.

The rearrangement joins TRBV10-1 to TRBJ2-7; TRBD2 aligns across 10 bases. CDR1 is WNHNN, CDR2 SYGVQD, per germline (reference sequence). CDR3 length: 13 amino acids. The J segment lost 2 bases and the V segment lost 10 bases, leaving 5 bases of the junction unmatched. The CDR3 nucleotides are TGCGCCACCGGGACTAGCGATCCCTACGAGCAGTACTTC. Encoded protein: CATGTSDPYEQYF.

The chain couples TRBV9 to TRBJ2-2; 9 bases fit TRBD1. Germline V CDR1 and CDR2: SGDLS, YYNGEE. The CDR3 covers 14 residues. J was trimmed by 7 bases and V by 4 bases; bases with no gene match: 5. The DNA for the CDR3 is TGTGCCAGCAGCATAGGGACAGGGAACGGGGAGCTGTTTTTT. It codes for CASSIGTGNGELFF.

This chain links TRBV5-1 with TRBJ2-5; D remains ambiguous. This CDR3 has 14 amino acids. Germline V gene lookup returns CDR1 SGHRS and CDR2 YFSETQ. Trimming left V 0 bases short and J 5 bases short, with 11 bases between. The CDR3 loop reads CASSLDTAAETQYF. DNA of the CDR3: TGCGCCAGCAGCTTGGATACGGCCGCCGAGACCCAGTACTTC.

J is TRBJ2-2 and V is TRBV25-1, with a weak D call TRBD2 (6 bases). V was cut by 3 bases and J by 1 base, with 9 bases left in between. Per germline, CDR1 MGHDK and CDR2 SYGVNS. This CDR3 comprises 15 residues. CDR3 nucleotide sequence: TGTGCCAGCAGTGACGGGACTTTGAACACCGGGGAGCTGTTTTTT. Its protein product is CASSDGTLNTGELFF.

For this clone: The junction does not match germline at one end; this may be a read error. The DNA of the CDR3 is TGTGCTAGCAGCCAAGGACAGGGGGCACAGGGCGAGCAGTACTTC. This codes for CASSQGQGAQGEQYF. This sequence joins TRBV7-7 and TRBJ2-7, with TRBD1 matching 11 bases. The CDR3 is 15 residues long. The V gene's germline CDR1 is SSHAT and CDR2 FNYEAQ (reference sequence).

The chain joins TRBV4-1 to TRBJ1-1, with 9 bases matching TRBD1. The CDR3 contains 15 residues. With 2 bases clipped from V and 1 base from J, the junction kept 2 bases outside the gene matches. Germline lookup yields CDR1 MGHRA and CDR2 YSYEKL. The CDR3 here is CASSQRQGENTEAFF. DNA for the CDR3: TGCGCCAGCAGCCAACGACAGGGGGAGAACACTGAAGCTTTCTTT.

This chain connects TRBV2 to TRBJ2-7; weak D call: TRBD1 (7 bases). This CDR3 spans 12 amino acids. V gave up 4 bases and J gave up 6 bases, with 10 bases separating them. Germline loops: CDR1 SNHLY, CDR2 FYNNEI. CDR3 region: CASSGQGGEQYF. The CDR3 DNA reads TGTGCCAGCAGTGGACAGGGAGGCGAGCAGTACTTC.

The chain links TRBV9 to TRBJ1-1; 8 nucleotides match TRBD1. The V and J ends lost 2 bases and 1 base, in that order; junction bases with no gene match: 1. Germline-derived CDR1 and CDR2 are SGDLS and YYNGEE. This CDR3 is built from 14 residues. Here the CDR3 reads CASSVDRENTEAFF. The CDR3 coding sequence is TGTGCCAGCAGCGTGGACAGGGAGAACACTGAAGCTTTCTTT.

The rearrangement joins TRBV2 to TRBJ2-5, with a possible D match to TRBD2 (6 bases). Trimming removed 5 bases at V and 7 bases at J, with 20 bases between. This CDR3 has 15 amino acids. Per the germline V gene, CDR1 is SNHLY and CDR2 is FYNNEI. The CDR3 DNA reads as TGTGCCAGCAGTTCGCACGTTTCAAGGGAGGTGACCCAGTACTTC. Translated, it gives CASSSHVSREVTQYF.

The sample holds one count of this clone. The V and J genes are TRBV18 and TRBJ2-1, with TRBD2 identical over 10 bases. The ends lost 6 bases at V and 2 bases at J; junction bases unmatched: 4. CDR1 and CDR2 from the germline V gene are KGHSH and LQKENI. This CDR3 contains 15 residues. Here the CDR3 reads CASSPGLAAYNEQFF. CDR3 sequence (DNA): TGTGCCAGCTCGCCCGGACTAGCGGCCTACAATGAGCAGTTCTTC.

V is TRBV29-1 and J is TRBJ2-5, with 8 bases matching TRBD2. The better agreement between TRBJ2-7 and the DNA end casts doubt on the J call. Germline V gives CDR1 SQVTM, CDR2 ANQGSEA. The CDR3 spans 15 residues. The CDR3 nucleotides are TGCAGCGTTGTCCCCGGGGGGGTGAGCTCCTACGAGCAGTACTTC. This encodes CSVVPGGVSSYEQYF.

The chain uses TRBV4-1 and TRBJ2-7; possible D gene TRBD1, 6 bases. With 3 bases removed from V and 3 bases from J, the gap between germline ends came to 9 bases. From germline, CDR1 is MGHRA and CDR2 YSYEKL. This CDR3 has 13 residues. CDR3 nucleotide sequence: TGCGCCAGCAGCCAGAACAGGGACTACGAGCAGTACTTC. This translates into CASSQNRDYEQYF.

The chain joins TRBV28 to TRBJ1-2; 9 nucleotides align to TRBD1. Germline CDR1 is MDHEN and CDR2 is SYDVKM. V trimming: 8 bases; J trimming: 8 bases; junction bases outside the gene matches: 12. The CDR3 sequence is 14 residues long. CDR3 sequence (DNA): TGTGCCAGCCGGTTTACTGGACAGGGGAAGGGCTACACCTTC. Its protein product is CASRFTGQGKGYTF.

The rearrangement joins TRBV27 to TRBJ2-6; D ambiguous. The germline V and J ends were trimmed by 4 bases and 0 bases, with 7 bases remaining between them. The CDR3 has 15 amino acids. In germline, CDR1 is MNHEY, CDR2 SMNVEV (reference sequence). CDR3 residues: CASSSRNSGANVLTF. In nucleotides, the CDR3 is TGTGCCAGCAGTTCTCGTAACTCTGGGGCCAACGTCCTGACTTTC.

The DNA for the CDR3 is TGTGCCAGCAGCCTTAGCTCCTACGAGCAGTACGTC. It is translated as CASSLSSYEQYV. This chain joins TRBV2 and TRBJ2-7; no clear D. The CDR3 has 12 residues. Trimming took 6 bases from V and 0 from J, leaving 6 bases between them. Looked up from germline, CDR1 is SNHLY and CDR2 is FYNNEI.

The CDR3 nucleotides are TGTGCCTGGAGTGTACCGGGTGACCCCCGGGGAGCTTTCTTT. This sequence encodes CAWSVPGDPRGAFF. The V call is TRBV30, the J call TRBJ1-1, with D uncertain. V lost 0 bases to trimming and J lost 10 bases, with 18 bases between them. Germline values: CDR1 GTSNPN, CDR2 SVGIG (reference sequence). CDR3 length: 14 residues.

In nucleotides, the CDR3 is TGTGCCAGCAGCTTGACTAGCGGGGCTAACAATGAGCAGTTCTTC. This codes for CASSLTSGANNEQFF. The gene calls are TRBV7-2 and TRBJ2-1; 11 bases map to TRBD2. Germline assignment: CDR1 SGHTA and CDR2 FQGNSA. The CDR3 consists of 15 residues. Trimming took 3 bases from V and 5 from J; bases not matched to a gene: 3.

V usage is TRBV5-4 and J usage is TRBJ2-7, with D possibly being TRBD1 (6 bases). This CDR3 spans 15 amino acids. Germline CDR1 SGHNT, CDR2 YYREEE (reference sequence). With 0 bases removed from V and 0 bases from J, the gap between germline ends came to 10 bases. CDR3 protein: CASSLGRDNSYEQYF. CDR3 DNA sequence: TGTGCCAGCAGCTTGGGACGGGACAACTCCTACGAGCAGTACTTC.